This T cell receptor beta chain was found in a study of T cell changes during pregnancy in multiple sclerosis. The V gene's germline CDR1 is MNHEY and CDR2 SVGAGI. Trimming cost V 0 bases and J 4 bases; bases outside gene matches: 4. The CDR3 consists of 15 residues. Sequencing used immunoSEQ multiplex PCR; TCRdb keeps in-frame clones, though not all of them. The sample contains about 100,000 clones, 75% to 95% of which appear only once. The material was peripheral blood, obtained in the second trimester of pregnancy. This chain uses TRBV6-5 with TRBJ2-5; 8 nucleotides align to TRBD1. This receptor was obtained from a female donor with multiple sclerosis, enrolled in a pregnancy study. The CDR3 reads CASSYSAGGGETQYF. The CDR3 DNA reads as TGTGCCAGCAGTTACTCGGCAGGGGGCGGAGAGACCCAGTACTTC.